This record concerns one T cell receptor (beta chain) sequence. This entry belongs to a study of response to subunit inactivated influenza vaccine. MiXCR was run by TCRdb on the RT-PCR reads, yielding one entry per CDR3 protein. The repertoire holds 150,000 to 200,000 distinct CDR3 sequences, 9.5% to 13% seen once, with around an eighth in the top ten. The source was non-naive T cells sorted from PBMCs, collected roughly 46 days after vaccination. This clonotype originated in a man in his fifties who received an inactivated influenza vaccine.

The CDR3 protein is CATGAGGSSDTQYF. As DNA, the CDR3 is TGTGCCACGGGGGCAGGCGGGTCATCAGATACGCAGTATTTT. The chain combines TRBV11-2 with TRBJ2-3; D may correspond to TRBD1 or TRBD2 (6 bases each). The V and J ends lost 10 bases and 4 bases respectively, with 18 bases between them. The CDR3 is made up of 14 amino acids. Germline CDR1 SGHAT, CDR2 FQNNGV.